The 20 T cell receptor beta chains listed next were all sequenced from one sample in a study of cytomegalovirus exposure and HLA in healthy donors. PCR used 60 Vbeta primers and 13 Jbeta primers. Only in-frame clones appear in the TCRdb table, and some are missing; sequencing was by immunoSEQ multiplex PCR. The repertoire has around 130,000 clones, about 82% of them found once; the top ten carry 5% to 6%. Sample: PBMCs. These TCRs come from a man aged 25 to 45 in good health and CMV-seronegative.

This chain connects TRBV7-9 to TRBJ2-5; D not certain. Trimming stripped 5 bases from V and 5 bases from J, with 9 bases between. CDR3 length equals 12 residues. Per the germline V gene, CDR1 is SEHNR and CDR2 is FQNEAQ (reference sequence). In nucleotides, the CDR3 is TGTGCCAGCAGCCCGCCCCAGGAGACCCAGTACTTC. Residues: CASSPPQETQYF. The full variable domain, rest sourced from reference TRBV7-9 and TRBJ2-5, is DTGVSQNPRHKITKRGQNVTFRCDPISEHNRLYWYRQTLGQGPEFLTYFQNEAQLEKSRLLSDRFSAERPKGSFSTLEIQRTEQGDSAMYLCASSPPQETQYFGPGTRLLVL.

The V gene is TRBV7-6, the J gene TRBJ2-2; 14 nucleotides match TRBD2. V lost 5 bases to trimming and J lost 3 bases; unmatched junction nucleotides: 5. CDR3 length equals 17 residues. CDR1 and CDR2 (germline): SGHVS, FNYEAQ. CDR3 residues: CASSPGLAGGHTGELFF. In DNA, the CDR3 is TGTGCCAGCAGCCCCGGACTAGCGGGGGGCCACACCGGGGAGCTGTTTTTT.

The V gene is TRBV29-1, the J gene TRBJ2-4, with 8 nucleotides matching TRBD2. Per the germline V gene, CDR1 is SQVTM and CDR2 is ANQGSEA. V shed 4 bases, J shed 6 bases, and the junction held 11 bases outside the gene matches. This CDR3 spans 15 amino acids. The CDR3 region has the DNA TGCAGCGTTGGGGAGCCCCGGGGGGGGAGAAACATTCAGTACTTC. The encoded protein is CSVGEPRGGRNIQYF.

The CDR3 spells CASSDTPGTLSLSRNEQYF. CDR3 nucleotide sequence: TGTGCCAGCAGCGACACTCCCGGGACACTATCCCTGTCCAGGAACGAGCAGTACTTC. This chain connects TRBV7-2 to TRBJ2-7; D perhaps matches TRBD1 (6 bases). V dropped 5 bases and J dropped 5 bases, with 31 bases sitting between them. This CDR3 has 19 residues. Germline lookup yields CDR1 SGHTA and CDR2 FQGNSA.

CDR3 DNA: TGTGCCAGCAGGGTACCGGGACAGAGCACAGATACGCAGTATTTT. Amino acid sequence: CASRVPGQSTDTQYF. The genes are TRBV6-1 and TRBJ2-3, with 7 bases that match TRBD1. This CDR3 is 15 amino acids long. V lost 6 bases and J lost 0; bases outside the gene matches: 6. Germline CDR1 MNHNS, CDR2 SASEGT.

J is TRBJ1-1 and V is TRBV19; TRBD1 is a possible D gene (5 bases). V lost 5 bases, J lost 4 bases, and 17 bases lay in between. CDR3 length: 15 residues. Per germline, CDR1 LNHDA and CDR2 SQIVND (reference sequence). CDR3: CASSPRGGTGTEAFF. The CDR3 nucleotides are TGTGCCAGTAGTCCCCGTGGAGGGACCGGCACTGAAGCTTTCTTT.

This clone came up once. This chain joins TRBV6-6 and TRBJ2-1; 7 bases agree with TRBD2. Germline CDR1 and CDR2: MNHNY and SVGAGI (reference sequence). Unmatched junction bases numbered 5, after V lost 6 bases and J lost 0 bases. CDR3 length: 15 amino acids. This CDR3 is CASSQTSASYNEQFF. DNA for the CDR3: TGTGCCAGCAGCCAAACTAGCGCCTCCTACAATGAGCAGTTCTTC.

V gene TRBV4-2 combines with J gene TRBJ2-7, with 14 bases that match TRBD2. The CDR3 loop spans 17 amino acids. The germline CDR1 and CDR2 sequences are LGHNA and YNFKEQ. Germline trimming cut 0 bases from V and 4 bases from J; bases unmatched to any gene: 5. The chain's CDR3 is CASSQEAGLAGVYEQYF. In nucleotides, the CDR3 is TGTGCCAGCAGCCAAGAAGCGGGACTAGCGGGAGTATACGAGCAGTACTTC.

This chain's CDR3 is CASSQLPPSSYNEQFF. Here the CDR3 DNA reads TGTGCCAGCAGCCAACTGCCACCGAGCTCCTACAATGAGCAGTTCTTC. The chain employs TRBV4-2 and TRBJ2-1; D is undetermined. The CDR3 loop spans 16 amino acids. V gave up 2 bases and J gave up 0 bases, with 11 bases separating them. Germline V gene data show CDR1 as LGHNA and CDR2 as YNFKEQ.

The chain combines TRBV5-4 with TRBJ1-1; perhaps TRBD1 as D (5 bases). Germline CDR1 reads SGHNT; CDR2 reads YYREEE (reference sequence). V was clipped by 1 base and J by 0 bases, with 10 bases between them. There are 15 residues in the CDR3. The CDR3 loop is CASSLNGGMNTEAFF. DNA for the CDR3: TGTGCCAGCAGCTTGAATGGGGGGATGAACACTGAAGCTTTCTTT.

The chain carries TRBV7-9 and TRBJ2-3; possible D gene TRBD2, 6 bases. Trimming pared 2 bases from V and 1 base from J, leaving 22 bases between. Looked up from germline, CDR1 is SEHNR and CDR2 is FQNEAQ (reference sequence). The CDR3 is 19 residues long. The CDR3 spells CASSLSGGIVEWRTDTQYF. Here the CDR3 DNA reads TGTGCCAGCAGCTTATCCGGCGGGATCGTCGAATGGCGCACAGATACGCAGTATTTT.

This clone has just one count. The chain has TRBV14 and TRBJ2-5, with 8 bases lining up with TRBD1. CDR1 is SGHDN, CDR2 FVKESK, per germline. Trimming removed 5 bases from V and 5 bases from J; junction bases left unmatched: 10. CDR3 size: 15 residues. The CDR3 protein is CASSEQGASKETQYF. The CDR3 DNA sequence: TGTGCCAGCAGCGAGCAGGGGGCTTCTAAGGAGACCCAGTACTTC.

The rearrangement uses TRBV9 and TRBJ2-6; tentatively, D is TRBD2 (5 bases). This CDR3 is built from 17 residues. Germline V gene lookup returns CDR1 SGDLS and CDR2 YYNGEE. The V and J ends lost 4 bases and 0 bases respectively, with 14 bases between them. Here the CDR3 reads CASSLLPRDSGANVLTF. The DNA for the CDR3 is TGTGCCAGCAGCCTCCTTCCCCGGGACTCTGGGGCCAACGTCCTGACTTTC.

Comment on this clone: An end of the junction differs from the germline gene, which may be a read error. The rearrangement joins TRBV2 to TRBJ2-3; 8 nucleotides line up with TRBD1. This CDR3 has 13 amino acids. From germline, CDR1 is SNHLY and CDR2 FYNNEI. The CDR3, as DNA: TGCGCCCACGCAGGGGGCAGATTAGATACGCAGTATTTT. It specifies CAHAGGRLDTQYF.

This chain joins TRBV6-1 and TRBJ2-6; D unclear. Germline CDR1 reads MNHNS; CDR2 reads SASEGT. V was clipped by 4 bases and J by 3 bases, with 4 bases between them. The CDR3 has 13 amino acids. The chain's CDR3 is CASSAVGANVLTF. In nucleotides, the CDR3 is TGTGCCAGCAGTGCTGTTGGGGCCAACGTCCTGACTTTC.

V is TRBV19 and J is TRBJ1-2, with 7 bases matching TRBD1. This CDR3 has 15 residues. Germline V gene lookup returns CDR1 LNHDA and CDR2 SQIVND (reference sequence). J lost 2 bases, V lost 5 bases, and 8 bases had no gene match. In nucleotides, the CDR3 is TGTGCCAGTAGTCCCTTGACAGGGACAAACTATGGCTACACCTTC. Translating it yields CASSPLTGTNYGYTF. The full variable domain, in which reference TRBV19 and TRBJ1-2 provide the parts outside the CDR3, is DGGITQSPKYLFRKEGQNVTLSCEQNLNHDAMYWYRQDPGQGLRLIYYSQIVNDFQKGDIAEGYSVSREKKESFPLTVTSAQKNPTAFYLCASSPLTGTNYGYTFGSGTRLTVV.

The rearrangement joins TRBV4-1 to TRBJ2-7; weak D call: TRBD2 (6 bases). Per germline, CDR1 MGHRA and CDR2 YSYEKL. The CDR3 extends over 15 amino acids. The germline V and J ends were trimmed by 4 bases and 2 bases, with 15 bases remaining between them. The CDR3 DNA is TGCGCCAGCAGCCGGGGGATCAGGACTACCTACGAGCAGTACTTC. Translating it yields CASSRGIRTTYEQYF.

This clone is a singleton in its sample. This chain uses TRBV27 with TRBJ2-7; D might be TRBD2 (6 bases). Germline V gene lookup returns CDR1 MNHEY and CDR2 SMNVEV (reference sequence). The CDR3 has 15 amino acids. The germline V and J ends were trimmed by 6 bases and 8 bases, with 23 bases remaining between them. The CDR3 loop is CASRPWQGGPHKQYF. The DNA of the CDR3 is TGTGCCAGCAGGCCTTGGCAGGGAGGCCCCCATAAGCAGTACTTC.

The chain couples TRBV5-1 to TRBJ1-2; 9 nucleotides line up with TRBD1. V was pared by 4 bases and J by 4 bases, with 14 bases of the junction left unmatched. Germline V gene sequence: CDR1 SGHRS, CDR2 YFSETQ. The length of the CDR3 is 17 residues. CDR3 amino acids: CASSLTPGTGSGYGYTF. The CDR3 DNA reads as TGCGCCAGCAGCCTTACACCCGGGACAGGGTCGGGCTATGGCTACACCTTC.

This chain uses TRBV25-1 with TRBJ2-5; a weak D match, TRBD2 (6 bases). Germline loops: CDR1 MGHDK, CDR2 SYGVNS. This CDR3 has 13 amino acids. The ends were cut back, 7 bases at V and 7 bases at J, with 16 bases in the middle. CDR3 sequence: CASTPAGSGTQYF. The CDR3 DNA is TGTGCCAGCACCCCGGCGGGGTCGGGGACCCAGTACTTC.